One sample yielded the 8 T cell receptor beta chains listed below, sequenced in a study of shared clonotypes between healthy human individuals. CD45RO-negative cells were positively selected for CCR7, leaving out terminally differentiated effector memory CD45RA+ cells. Clones were read by immunoSEQ multiplex PCR, and TCRdb kept only the in-frame ones, dropping some. The sample holds millions of clones, roughly 91% seen once. Sequencing used naive CD8+ T cells from PBMCs. All receptors derive from a young man in good health. Some clones in this sample may be carry-over from other donors' samples.

V and J are TRBV7-7 and TRBJ2-3; 8 bases agree with TRBD1. There are 14 residues in the CDR3. The ends lost 3 bases at V and 4 bases at J; junction bases unmatched: 3. Germline V lookup: CDR1 SSHAT, CDR2 FNYEAQ (reference sequence). The CDR3 nucleotides are TGTGCCAGCAGCTTGGAGACAGGGGCAGATACGCAGTATTTT. It yields the protein CASSLETGADTQYF.

V is TRBV28 and J is TRBJ1-4; the match to TRBD1 covers 8 bases. V was clipped by 4 bases and J by 6 bases; unmatched bases: 4. The germline V gene encodes CDR1 MDHEN and CDR2 SYDVKM. This CDR3 region has 14 residues. This CDR3 reads CASSYGTGYEKLFF. The CDR3 region has the DNA TGTGCCAGCAGTTACGGGACAGGATATGAAAAACTGTTTTTT.

This rearrangement joins TRBV6-5 to TRBJ1-2; D unclear. The CDR3 length is 13 residues. The ends were cut back, 6 bases at V and 4 bases at J, with 12 bases in the middle. The germline V gene has CDR1 MNHEY and CDR2 SVGAGI. CDR3 loop: CASSAGSPYGYTF. CDR3 nucleotide sequence: TGTGCCAGCAGCGCGGGCTCACCCTATGGCTACACCTTC.

The rearrangement joins TRBV28 to TRBJ1-5; D might be TRBD1 (6 bases). With 0 bases removed from V and 11 bases from J, the gap between germline ends came to 23 bases. The CDR3 covers 17 residues. Germline V lookup: CDR1 MDHEN, CDR2 SYDVKM. For the CDR3, the DNA is TGTGCCAGCAGTTTATGGGGCGAAGGGGGGCCCTCCACGACCCAGCATTTT. It codes for CASSLWGEGGPSTTQHF.

The V call is TRBV7-2, the J call TRBJ2-2; D is ambiguous. Germline CDR1 SGHTA, CDR2 FQGNSA. With 2 bases removed from V and 5 bases from J, the gap between germline ends came to 6 bases. This CDR3 is built from 13 residues. CDR3 sequence: CASSLRLTGELFF. DNA for the CDR3: TGTGCCAGCAGCTTACGGTTAACCGGGGAGCTGTTTTTT.

This rearrangement joins TRBV21-1 to TRBJ2-6; TRBD1 was called by the table and not checked on the DNA. TRBV21-1 is shown as a pseudogene. This CDR3 comprises 19 residues. The CDR3 reads CASSKNEGTVESGANVLTF. As DNA, the CDR3 is TGTGCCAGCAGCAAAAATGAGGGGACAGTGGAGTCTGGGGCCAACGTCCTGACTTTC.

This chain connects TRBV5-6 to TRBJ2-7; D might be TRBD2 (6 bases). Per the germline V gene, CDR1 is SGHDT and CDR2 is YYEEEE. The CDR3 runs 13 residues. V was trimmed by 4 bases and J by 2 bases, leaving 10 bases between them. CDR3 in DNA: TGTGCCAGCAGCCTGGGACTGCCCTACGAGCAGTACTTC. Translation: CASSLGLPYEQYF.

The chain links TRBV29-1 to TRBJ2-1, with a tentative D call TRBD2 (5 bases). V was clipped by 7 bases and J by 4 bases, with 20 bases between them. CDR1 and CDR2 (germline): SQVTM, ANQGSEA. The CDR3 runs 15 residues. The CDR3 nucleotides read TGCAGCGCATTGAAGGCGGGTGGGTGGTACAATGAGCAGTTCTTC. Residues: CSALKAGGWYNEQFF.